The clone carrying this TCR beta chain was observed a few times. These data belong to a study of T cell responses to AZD1222 COVID-19 vaccine. Study overall: Second doses that came at about 4 or about 12 weeks were put together.

Clones were sequenced by immunoSEQ multiplex PCR, and TCRdb holds only the in-frame ones, with some missing. The sample carries roughly 130,000 clones, around 85% recorded once. Per the germline V gene, CDR1 is ENHRY and CDR2 is SYGVKD. There are 11 residues in the CDR3. V was trimmed by 8 bases and J by 1 base, leaving 4 bases between them. This clonotype was obtained from an adult in good health. The rearrangement links TRBV10-3 to TRBJ2-3, with unresolved D. Sequences were derived from peripheral blood, sampled on day 0 of AZD1222 vaccination. The CDR3 nucleotides are TGTGCCATCGCGGGCACAGATACGCAGTATTTT. This translates into CAIAGTDTQYF.